The clone carrying this TCR beta chain was detected many times. The sample is drawn from a study of T-cell reconstitution after alpha-beta-depleted transplantation in children. The germline CDR1 and CDR2 sequences are MNHEY and SVGAGI. V shed 4 bases and J 3 bases; nucleotides not matched to a gene: 6. The CDR3 has 14 amino acids. Preparation of the TCRbeta library used unique molecular identifiers. TCRdb processed the PCR reads anew with MiXCR; each CDR3 protein has one entry. The sample holds about 610,000 distinct CDR3 sequences, 10% seen once. This receptor was identified in a human donor who donated a stem cell graft to a child with acute myeloid leukemia. Specimen: PBMCs from the stem cell graft donor, collected from the stem cell graft. V is TRBV6-5 and J is TRBJ2-7, with TRBD1 matching over 7 bases. CDR3 sequence: CASSLPGQSYEQYF. The CDR3 nucleotides are TGTGCCAGCAGTTTACCGGGACAGAGCTACGAGCAGTACTTC.